Presented here are 26 T cell receptor beta chains from one specimen sequenced in a study of cytomegalovirus exposure and HLA in healthy donors. PCR used 60 Vbeta primers and 13 Jbeta primers. Some clones are missing from TCRdb's copy, which holds only in-frame ones; the method was immunoSEQ multiplex PCR. This sample yields some 130,000 clones, of which 65% to 80% are seen a single time; approximately 1% belongs to the top ten. The specimen sequenced was PBMCs. Receptors were obtained from a human donor in good health.

On this clone itself: Germline is not matched at one junction end, which may reflect a read error. The J gene is TRBJ2-5, the V gene TRBV7-9; a weak D match, TRBD1 (5 bases). The CDR3 totals 16 residues. The germline gives CDR1 SEHNR, CDR2 FQNEAQ (reference sequence). The CDR3 protein is CSSSPPAAGYQETQYF. The CDR3 DNA reads as TGTTCCAGCAGCCCCCCAGCTGCAGGGTACCAAGAGACCCAGTACTTC.

The chain combines TRBV10-1 with TRBJ1-2, with 7 nucleotides matching TRBD1. Per the germline V gene, CDR1 is WNHNN and CDR2 is SYGVQD (reference sequence). Trimming removed 4 bases from V and 1 base from J; junction bases left unmatched: 6. The CDR3 is 15 amino acids. The CDR3 region is CASSADRDFNYGYTF. The CDR3 DNA is TGCGCCAGCAGTGCCGACAGGGACTTTAACTATGGCTACACCTTC.

This clone was recorded once. This chain joins TRBV7-2 and TRBJ2-5, with 8 bases identical to TRBD1. The end of the DNA aligns better with TRBJ2-7, so the J call may be wrong. The CDR3 is 16 amino acids. Looked up from germline, CDR1 is SGHTA and CDR2 is FQGNSA. The CDR3 sequence: CASSPGQGRSAYEQYF. DNA of the CDR3: TGTGCCAGCAGCCCAGGACAGGGAAGGTCAGCCTACGAGCAGTACTTC.

The V gene is TRBV19, the J gene TRBJ1-1, with 8 bases matching TRBD1. Unmatched junction bases numbered 15, after V lost 5 bases and J lost 1 base. The CDR3 spans 18 residues. The V gene's germline CDR1 is LNHDA and CDR2 SQIVND (reference sequence). The CDR3 is CASSGSRDRSPPNTEAFF. The CDR3 nucleotides read TGTGCCAGTAGTGGCTCGCGGGACAGGTCACCGCCGAACACTGAAGCTTTCTTT.

This clone has a handful of counts. J is TRBJ1-5 and V is TRBV10-3; D gene uncertain. Deletions cut 4 bases from V and 8 bases from J, with 12 bases between. This CDR3 contains 13 residues. Germline V CDR1 and CDR2: ENHRY, SYGVKD. The CDR3 loop reads CAISARDGEPQHF. Written as DNA, the CDR3 is TGTGCCATCAGTGCCCGAGACGGGGAGCCCCAGCATTTT.

The chain combines TRBV14 with TRBJ2-5; a possible D gene is TRBD1 (6 bases). Deletions cut 3 bases from V and 0 bases from J, with 17 bases between. The CDR3 length is 17 residues. Germline V lookup: CDR1 SGHDN, CDR2 FVKESK. CDR3 sequence reads: CASSHGRGTVYQETQYF. CDR3 bases: TGTGCCAGCAGCCACGGTAGGGGGACGGTGTACCAAGAGACCCAGTACTTC.

The chain links TRBV30 to TRBJ1-1; D is ambiguous. Trimming pared 3 bases from V and 0 bases from J, leaving 11 bases between. This CDR3 comprises 14 residues. Germline CDR1 and CDR2: GTSNPN and SVGIG (reference sequence). In DNA, the CDR3 is TGTGCCTGGAGAGTCCGGGAGATGAACACTGAAGCTTTCTTT. Encoded protein: CAWRVREMNTEAFF.

The chain employs TRBV7-3 and TRBJ1-2; TRBD1 might be the D (6 bases). Per germline, CDR1 SGHTA and CDR2 FQGTGA. The V and J ends lost 5 bases and 4 bases respectively, with 14 bases between them. The CDR3 is 14 residues long. The CDR3 sequence: CASSAQGRGYGYTF. In nucleotides, the CDR3 is TGTGCCAGCAGCGCACAGGGCCGGGGCTATGGCTACACCTTC.

V usage is TRBV7-9 and J usage is TRBJ2-4; 10 nucleotides line up with TRBD2. Looked up from germline, CDR1 is SEHNR and CDR2 is FQNEAQ (reference sequence). CDR3 length equals 19 residues. With 6 bases clipped from V and 9 bases from J, the junction kept 23 bases outside the gene matches. The CDR3 sequence is CASSLRQPGLAYIGGIQYF. DNA for the CDR3: TGTGCCAGCAGTTTACGACAGCCGGGACTAGCGTATATAGGGGGCATTCAGTACTTC.

This chain joins TRBV10-1 and TRBJ2-1, with D possibly TRBD1 on 6 matching bases. Germline CDR1 WNHNN, CDR2 SYGVQD (reference sequence). CDR3 length: 16 amino acids. Trimming took off 2 bases at V and 2 bases at J, with 13 bases between the two ends. The CDR3 is CASSEIGGMAYNEQFF. CDR3 sequence (DNA): TGCGCCAGCAGTGAGATAGGGGGTATGGCCTACAATGAGCAGTTCTTC.

The V call is TRBV2, the J call TRBJ1-6; 8 nucleotides line up with TRBD1. The germline V gene has CDR1 SNHLY and CDR2 FYNNEI. V lost 1 base, J lost 7 bases, and 3 bases stayed unmatched. This CDR3 region has 15 residues. CDR3 bases: TGTGCCAGCAGTGAAGGGACAGGGTTCAATTCACCCCTCCACTTT. Its translation is CASSEGTGFNSPLHF.

The chain couples TRBV9 to TRBJ1-5; D remains unclear. The CDR3 covers 14 residues. The germline gives CDR1 SGDLS, CDR2 YYNGEE. Trimming took off 4 bases at V and 1 base at J, with 9 bases between the two ends. This chain's CDR3 is CASSHGVSNQPQHF. Written as DNA, the CDR3 is TGTGCCAGCAGCCACGGGGTGAGCAATCAGCCCCAGCATTTT.

The J gene is TRBJ2-3, the V gene TRBV10-3; 12 bases match TRBD2. The CDR3 consists of 14 residues. V lost 11 bases and J lost 2; bases outside the gene matches: 5. CDR1 ENHRY and CDR2 SYGVKD come from the germline V gene. The CDR3 nucleotides read TGTGCCGTCTGGACTAGCGGGGACACAGATACGCAGTATTTT. The encoded protein is CAVWTSGDTDTQYF.

This sequence joins TRBV7-2 and TRBJ1-1; TRBD1 is a possible D gene (5 bases). The CDR3 is 14 residues long. Germline V CDR1 and CDR2: SGHTA, FQGNSA. Trimming removed 3 bases from V and 3 bases from J, with 11 bases in between. Here the CDR3 DNA reads TGTGCCAGCAGCTTGCAGGGTAAATACACTGAAGCTTTCTTT. Translated, it gives CASSLQGKYTEAFF. Complete variable domain (other parts from reference TRBV7-2 and TRBJ1-1): GAGVSQSPSNKVTEKGKDVELRCDPISGHTALYWYRQSLGQGLEFLIYFQGNSAPDKSGLPSDRFSAERTGGSVSTLTIQRTQQEDSAVYLCASSLQGKYTEAFFGQGTRLTVV.

The chain couples TRBV7-8 to TRBJ1-1; 9 bases are a match to TRBD1. V shed 5 bases, J shed 1 base, and the junction held 11 bases outside the gene matches. CDR3 length: 17 residues. In germline, CDR1 is SGHVS, CDR2 FQNEAQ. The CDR3 reads CASSLLRDRVRNTEAFF. Written as DNA, the CDR3 is TGTGCCAGCAGCCTACTAAGGGACAGGGTAAGGAACACTGAAGCTTTCTTT.

V is TRBV5-1 and J is TRBJ1-2; possible D gene TRBD1, 5 bases. The CDR3 is made up of 13 amino acids. The V gene's germline CDR1 is SGHRS and CDR2 YFSETQ. The V and J ends lost 2 bases and 7 bases respectively, with 12 bases between them. CDR3 protein: CASSFGSGGGYTF. As DNA, the CDR3 is TGCGCCAGCAGCTTCGGGTCGGGGGGTGGCTACACCTTC.

The gene calls are TRBV6-1 and TRBJ2-7; D unresolved. V lost 8 bases, J lost 2 bases, and 13 bases lay in between. Per the germline V gene, CDR1 is MNHNS and CDR2 is SASEGT. The CDR3 loop spans 13 amino acids. The CDR3 sequence: CASGLTTTYEQYF. For the CDR3, the DNA is TGTGCCAGCGGTCTCACGACAACCTACGAGCAGTACTTC.

About this clone itself: The junction differs from germline at one of its ends, possibly a read error. The chain links TRBV7-9 to TRBJ1-2, with D tentatively TRBD1 (6 bases). The CDR3 has 15 residues. Germline CDR1 is SEHNR and CDR2 is FQNEAQ (reference sequence). CDR3 coding DNA: TGTTCCAGCAGCTTACAGGGAAAAGAAGCTAGTGGCTACACCTTC. Protein: CSSSLQGKEASGYTF.

The gene calls are TRBV6-5 and TRBJ1-1; TRBD1 matches 8 bases. The length of the CDR3 is 14 residues. Trimming took 5 bases from V and 1 from J; bases not matched to a gene: 3. Germline assignment: CDR1 MNHEY and CDR2 SVGAGI. The CDR3 region is CASSPGTGNTEAFF. Written as DNA, the CDR3 is TGTGCCAGCAGTCCGGGGACAGGGAACACTGAAGCTTTCTTT.

V and J are TRBV27 and TRBJ2-3, with 15 bases that match TRBD2. Looked up from germline, CDR1 is MNHEY and CDR2 is SMNVEV (reference sequence). The CDR3 runs to 20 residues. Trimming took 5 bases from V and 1 from J; bases not matched to a gene: 13. In DNA form, the CDR3 reads TGTGCCAGCAGTACAGAACCGGGACTAGCGGGGGGAGCAGGCACAGATACGCAGTATTTT. It codes for CASSTEPGLAGGAGTDTQYF.

The CDR3 region is CASSWAFPRGADTQYF. CDR3 DNA: TGTGCCAGCAGTTGGGCTTTCCCTCGGGGGGCAGATACGCAGTATTTT. J is TRBJ2-3 and V is TRBV6-5, with 7 bases fitting TRBD2. Germline trimming cut 4 bases from V and 4 bases from J; bases unmatched to any gene: 11. This CDR3 has 16 amino acids. Germline V gene lookup returns CDR1 MNHEY and CDR2 SVGAGI.

This sequence joins TRBV27 and TRBJ2-6, with D possibly being TRBD1 (6 bases). Germline V lookup: CDR1 MNHEY, CDR2 SMNVEV (reference sequence). V was shortened by 5 bases and J by 0 bases, with 23 bases between the two germline ends. There are 20 residues in the CDR3. Here the CDR3 DNA reads TGTGCCAGCAGTCCCTTAGACAGGCTGAACACGCGCTCTGGGGCCAACGTCCTGACTTTC. Its protein is CASSPLDRLNTRSGANVLTF.

Points on this clone: This sample also contains other DNA sequences that code for the same CDR3. CDR3 nucleotide sequence: TGTGCCAGCAGCCACGACAGGCCCGCGGCCGGGGAGCTGTTTTTT. Encoded protein: CASSHDRPAAGELFF. This rearrangement joins TRBV6-6 to TRBJ2-2; D is perhaps TRBD1 (6 bases). CDR3 length equals 15 residues. V was trimmed by 6 bases and J by 6 bases, leaving 17 bases between them. The germline CDR1 and CDR2 sequences are MNHNY and SVGAGI (reference sequence).

The V call is TRBV7-9, the J call TRBJ2-7, with TRBD2 matching over 16 bases. Looked up from germline, CDR1 is SEHNR and CDR2 is FQNEAQ (reference sequence). Trimming at V came to 5 bases and at J to 5 bases, leaving 6 bases not matched to a gene. The CDR3 spans 16 residues. DNA for the CDR3: TGTGCCAGCAGCGCGGGACTAGCGGGGGGGCCTCACGAGCAGTACTTC. This codes for CASSAGLAGGPHEQYF. Together with reference TRBV7-9 and TRBJ2-7, the CDR3 gives the full variable domain: DTGVSQNPRHKITKRGQNVTFRCDPISEHNRLYWYRQTLGQGPEFLTYFQNEAQLEKSRLLSDRFSAERPKGSFSTLEIQRTEQGDSAMYLCASSAGLAGGPHEQYFGPGTRLTVT.

V and J are TRBV15 and TRBJ2-3; possible D gene TRBD1, 6 bases. CDR1 is LNHNV, CDR2 YYDKDF, per germline (reference sequence). The V gene lost 4 bases and the J gene lost 2 bases, with 16 bases spanning the gap. This CDR3 has 16 amino acids. The chain's CDR3 is CATSTIQGSSTDTQYF. The DNA for the CDR3 is TGTGCCACCAGCACAATACAGGGTTCTTCCACAGATACGCAGTATTTT.

The chain uses TRBV5-1 and TRBJ2-5; 9 positions agree with TRBD1. V lost 2 bases and J lost 2; bases outside the gene matches: 7. Germline values: CDR1 SGHRS, CDR2 YFSETQ. The CDR3 contains 16 residues. The CDR3 region has the DNA TGCGCCAGCAGCTTCCGCCCCGGGACAGGGCAAGAGACCCAGTACTTC. This encodes CASSFRPGTGQETQYF.